These T cell receptor beta chains were read from a single sample in a study of shared clonotypes between healthy human individuals. Produced via immunoSEQ multiplex PCR; TCRdb's table is partial and in-frame only. This table has millions of clones, 85% to 95% appearing once. Sequencing was carried out using naive CD4+ T cells from PBMCs. Every receptor here comes from a man aged 18 to 29 in good health. Some clones in this sample may be carry-over from other donors' samples. Both conserved end residues are part of each CDR3. The order of the fields is J gene, V gene, clone size, D gene, CDR3 DNA, CDR3 protein. The D gene is left open where the match is weak. A clone size is listed for some rows: how often the clone was seen (once, few, many), or a class if it is expanded.

>TRBJ1-1|TRBV7-2|-|TRBD1
TGTGCCAGCAGCTTAGCAATAGGGACAGGCACTGAAGCTTTCTTT
CASSLAIGTGTEAFF
>TRBJ1-5|TRBV4-3|-|-
TGCGCCAGCAGCCAGGTGAACTCCCCGGGTCAGCCCCAGCATTTT
CASSQVNSPGQPQHF
>TRBJ1-1|TRBV4-3|-|-
TGCGCCAGCAGCCAAGATCGGCCTCTGGGGGGGATGAACACTGAAGCTTTCTTT
CASSQDRPLGGMNTEAFF
>TRBJ1-2|TRBV29-1|once|TRBD1
TGCAGCGTTAAGACAGGGGGCTATGGCTACACCTTC
CSVKTGGYGYTF
>TRBJ2-4|TRBV11-2|-|TRBD2
TGTGCCAGCAGCCCGCGACCCGCTAGCGGGAGCTCTATCCGTCACATTCAGTACTTC
CASSPRPASGSSIRHIQYF
>TRBJ2-1|TRBV2|-|TRBD2
TGTGCCAGCATGCTAGCGGAAAACAATGAGCAGTTCTTC
CASMLAENNEQFF
>TRBJ1-1|TRBV19|-|-
TGTGCCAGTACCCTCGCCCGGGTAGGAACAGCTTTCTTT
CASTLARVGTAFF
>TRBJ1-2|TRBV29-1|-|-
TGCAGCGCCGGAAGAGGGGCGGGCTATGGCTACACCTTC
CSAGRGAGYGYTF
>TRBJ2-1|TRBV5-1|-|TRBD1
TGCGCCAGCAGTTTGGCCCTAGGGGGCTCCAATGAGCAGTTCTTC
CASSLALGGSNEQFF
>TRBJ1-5|TRBV29-1|-|-
TGCAGCGCCCGGGGAACAGACCTAAATCAGCCCCAGCATTTT
CSARGTDLNQPQHF
>TRBJ1-1|TRBV18|-|TRBD1
TGTGCCAGCTCACCACAGGGGGCTTTGAACACTGAAGCTTTCTTT
CASSPQGALNTEAFF